These 28 T cell receptor beta chains were sequenced from one sample in a study of control samples from healthy donors and cancer patients. The protocol was immunoSEQ multiplex PCR, while the TCRdb copy is restricted to in-frame clones and leaves out a portion. The table has some 160,000 clones, approximately 90% seen once. The sequenced sample consisted of blood. These receptors originate from a woman in her thirties in good health.

Concerning this clone: Other nucleotide sequences in the sample specify the same CDR3. V gene TRBV30 combines with J gene TRBJ1-5, with no clear D. V was cut by 0 bases and J by 4 bases, with 7 bases left in between. Per germline, CDR1 GTSNPN and CDR2 SVGIG (reference sequence). The CDR3 is 13 amino acids. The CDR3 sequence: CAWSVGSNQPQHF. CDR3 DNA: TGTGCCTGGAGTGTGGGATCTAATCAGCCCCAGCATTTT.

The chain uses TRBV6-5 and TRBJ2-1; 9 bases match TRBD2. The CDR3 consists of 16 residues. V shed 3 bases, J shed 5 bases, and the junction held 8 bases outside the gene matches. Germline CDR1 reads MNHEY; CDR2 reads SVGAGI. The CDR3 region has the DNA TGTGCCAGCAGTTATAGTAGCGGGAGTATGAACAATGAGCAGTTCTTC. Protein: CASSYSSGSMNNEQFF.

The chain recombines TRBV7-3 with TRBJ2-2; 10 nucleotides align to TRBD2. V was pared by 5 bases and J by 1 base, with 7 bases of the junction left unmatched. The CDR3 totals 17 residues. Germline V CDR1 and CDR2: SGHTA, FQGTGA. The CDR3 loop is CASSQEASGRNTGELFF. CDR3 coding DNA: TGTGCCAGCAGCCAAGAGGCTAGCGGGAGGAACACCGGGGAGCTGTTTTTT.

The chain recombines TRBV28 with TRBJ2-7; D is perhaps TRBD1 or TRBD2 (5 bases each). The CDR3 spans 14 residues. Trimming removed 5 bases from V and 5 bases from J, with 16 bases in between. The V gene's germline CDR1 is MDHEN and CDR2 SYDVKM. The DNA of the CDR3 is TGTGCCAGCAGTACCTCCCGGGACGGCCACGAGCAGTACTTC. Translating gives CASSTSRDGHEQYF.

This clone was picked up a small number of times. V usage is TRBV28 and J usage is TRBJ2-7; 9 positions match TRBD2. V dropped 8 bases and J dropped 0; count of bases not matched to a gene: 8. Looked up from germline, CDR1 is MDHEN and CDR2 is SYDVKM. The length of the CDR3 is 15 residues. CDR3 sequence: CASVNSGGFSYEQYF. The CDR3 region has the DNA TGTGCCAGCGTCAATAGCGGGGGATTCTCCTACGAGCAGTACTTC.

The CDR3 protein is CASSVATGNNEQFF. The CDR3 bases are TGTGCCAGCAGCGTAGCTACGGGGAACAATGAGCAGTTCTTC. V usage is TRBV9 and J usage is TRBJ2-1; perhaps TRBD2 as D (5 bases). The CDR3 contains 14 residues. The V end was cut by 0 bases, the J end by 5 bases, with 9 bases between. CDR1 is SGDLS, CDR2 YYNGEE, per germline.

V and J are TRBV12-3 or TRBV12-4 and TRBJ2-7, with D possibly TRBD2 on 5 matching bases. Trimming took 2 bases from V and 5 from J, leaving 10 bases between them. The CDR3 is made up of 13 amino acids. The CDR3 is CASSLITGDEQYF. In DNA form, the CDR3 reads TGTGCCAGCAGTTTAATAACCGGGGACGAGCAGTACTTC.

The chain combines TRBV28 with TRBJ1-2; 10 bases are a match to TRBD1. This CDR3 region has 16 residues. After removal of 3 bases from V and 7 bases from J, the junction contained 11 bases not matched to a gene. Germline-derived CDR1 and CDR2 are MDHEN and SYDVKM. The CDR3: CASSFFLVGTGVGYTF. The DNA of the CDR3 is TGTGCCAGCAGTTTTTTTCTAGTCGGGACAGGGGTTGGCTACACCTTC.

This rearrangement joins TRBV7-8 to TRBJ2-7; the D is unclear. The CDR3 totals 14 residues. V lost 0 bases and J 2 bases, leaving 8 bases between the germline ends. Germline assignment: CDR1 SGHVS and CDR2 FQNEAQ. The CDR3 is CASSLARPAYEQYF. In DNA, the CDR3 is TGTGCCAGCAGCTTAGCCAGGCCCGCCTACGAGCAGTACTTC.

V and J are TRBV28 and TRBJ1-5, with D perhaps matching TRBD1 (5 bases). Trimming cost V 7 bases and J 5 bases, with 12 bases left between them. The CDR3 runs 13 residues. Germline-derived CDR1 and CDR2 are MDHEN and SYDVKM. The CDR3 spells CASISGGDQPQHF. The CDR3, as DNA: TGTGCCAGCATATCAGGAGGGGATCAGCCCCAGCATTTT.

The chain is built from TRBV2 and TRBJ2-7, with 9 bases matching TRBD1. The V segment lost 4 bases and the J segment 5 bases; nucleotides outside the gene matches: 3. The germline CDR1 and CDR2 sequences are SNHLY and FYNNEI. The CDR3 consists of 13 residues. DNA of the CDR3: TGTGCCAGCAGTGGGGACAGGGTCCACGAGCAGTACTTC. It encodes CASSGDRVHEQYF.

The chain carries TRBV7-2 and TRBJ1-1; weak D call: TRBD1 (6 bases). The V end lost 2 bases, the J end lost 5 bases, and 15 bases lay between the germline ends. This CDR3 has 15 amino acids. Germline CDR1 SGHTA, CDR2 FQGNSA. CDR3 in amino acids: CASSLRQGILTEAFF. Here the CDR3 DNA reads TGTGCCAGCAGCTTAAGGCAGGGGATCCTTACTGAAGCTTTCTTT.

The V call is TRBV6-5, the J call TRBJ2-1; 11 bases map to TRBD2. The CDR3 runs 14 residues. With 10 bases clipped from V and 4 bases from J, the junction kept 6 bases outside the gene matches. The germline V gene has CDR1 MNHEY and CDR2 SVGAGI. In DNA form, the CDR3 reads TGTGCCACCGCGCTAGCGGGAGGTTACAATGAGCAGTTCTTC. Protein: CATALAGGYNEQFF.

This chain uses TRBV11-1 with TRBJ2-3, with 10 bases lining up with TRBD2. The V gene's germline CDR1 is SGHAT and CDR2 FQDESV (reference sequence). CDR3 size: 17 residues. Trimming at V came to 0 bases and at J to 2 bases, leaving 5 bases not matched to a gene. The CDR3 DNA sequence: TGTGCCAGCAGCTTAGCAGGGACTAGCGCCCACACAGATACGCAGTATTTT. Amino acids: CASSLAGTSAHTDTQYF. Full variable domain (missing parts from reference TRBV11-1 and TRBJ2-3): EAEVAQSPRYKITEKSQAVAFWCDPISGHATLYWYRQILGQGPELLVQFQDESVVDDSQLPKDRFSAERLKGVDSTLKIQPAELGDSAMYLCASSLAGTSAHTDTQYFGPGTRLTVL.

This clone was observed once. V gene TRBV5-1 combines with J gene TRBJ2-7, with 7 nucleotides matching TRBD2. With V trimmed by 4 bases and J by 4 bases, 26 bases remained unmatched. In germline, CDR1 is SGHRS, CDR2 YFSETQ. This CDR3 is 20 amino acids long. CDR3 sequence (DNA): TGCGCCAGCAGCCCCGCGGCGATCCGGGTCCCGGGCGGGAGCCCGTACGAGCAGTACTTC. Its translation is CASSPAAIRVPGGSPYEQYF.

The chain couples TRBV5-1 to TRBJ1-2, with D tentatively TRBD1 (6 bases). In germline, CDR1 is SGHRS, CDR2 YFSETQ. The CDR3 covers 15 residues. The V gene lost 0 bases and the J gene lost 8 bases, with 17 bases spanning the gap. The CDR3 reads CASSLEGGRVMGYTF. CDR3 DNA sequence: TGCGCCAGCAGCTTGGAGGGGGGGCGCGTGATGGGCTACACCTTC. The whole variable domain, filled in from reference TRBV5-1 and TRBJ1-2, reads KAGVTQTPRYLIKTRGQQVTLSCSPISGHRSVSWYQQTPGQGLQFLFEYFSETQRNKGNFPGRFSGRQFSNSRSEMNVSTLELGDSALYLCASSLEGGRVMGYTFGSGTRLTVV.

The chain links TRBV6-1 to TRBJ1-1; TRBD1 is a possible D gene (6 bases). CDR3 length: 14 amino acids. Trimming shortened V by 2 bases and J by 4 bases, and 11 bases separated the two germline ends. Germline CDR1 reads MNHNS; CDR2 reads SASEGT. This CDR3 is CASSESGARTEAFF. For the CDR3, the DNA is TGTGCCAGCAGTGAATCGGGGGCGCGCACTGAAGCTTTCTTT.

The CDR3, as DNA: TGTGCCAGTAGTCCGGGACAGGGGGCGGCTGGAAACACCATATATTTT. Protein: CASSPGQGAAGNTIYF. V is TRBV19 and J is TRBJ1-3; 12 bases fit TRBD1. Germline CDR1 and CDR2: LNHDA and SQIVND (reference sequence). This CDR3 has 16 residues. The trim removed 5 bases at V and 2 bases at J, leaving 4 bases unmatched.

The rearrangement links TRBV28 to TRBJ2-7; D call uncertain. The germline gives CDR1 MDHEN, CDR2 SYDVKM. The V end lost 2 bases, the J end lost 2 bases, and 13 bases lay between the germline ends. The length of the CDR3 is 15 residues. CDR3 nucleotide sequence: TGTGCCAGCAGTTTAATGGCGACTGAAACCTACGAGCAGTACTTC. Protein product: CASSLMATETYEQYF.

V gene TRBV6-1 combines with J gene TRBJ2-3; D is possibly TRBD1 (6 bases). The CDR3 length is 16 residues. With 0 bases removed from V and 2 bases from J, the gap between germline ends came to 12 bases. CDR1 and CDR2 from the germline V gene are MNHNS and SASEGT. CDR3 nucleotides: TGTGCCAGCAGTGAAGCGGGGACACTCCCCACAGATACGCAGTATTTT. Translating it yields CASSEAGTLPTDTQYF.

This sequence joins TRBV4-1 and TRBJ2-1; D ambiguous. V lost 0 bases and J 11 bases, leaving 11 bases between the germline ends. CDR1 is MGHRA and CDR2 is YSYEKL in the germline V gene. There are 13 residues in the CDR3. DNA of the CDR3: TGCGCCAGCAGCCAAGAAACGTCTTCTAAGCAGTTCTTC. Translated: CASSQETSSKQFF.

The rearrangement uses TRBV15 and TRBJ2-3; D tentatively reads TRBD1 or TRBD2 (5 bases each). This CDR3 spans 16 amino acids. In germline, CDR1 is LNHNV, CDR2 YYDKDF (reference sequence). Between the trimmed V and J ends, which lost 0 bases and 6 bases, there was a span of 16 bases. CDR3 sequence: CATSRDKGTSRDTQYF. CDR3 sequence (DNA): TGTGCCACCAGCAGAGATAAAGGGACCAGCCGTGATACGCAGTATTTT.

J is TRBJ2-1 and V is TRBV5-4; 8 nucleotides line up with TRBD1. The germline gives CDR1 SGHNT, CDR2 YYREEE (reference sequence). Losses at the gene ends were 2 bases for V and 4 bases for J; bases not matched to a gene: 5. The CDR3 totals 15 residues. The CDR3 spells CASSFRQGYYNEQFF. CDR3 nucleotide sequence: TGTGCCAGCAGCTTTAGACAGGGGTATTACAATGAGCAGTTCTTC.

V and J are TRBV6-6 and TRBJ1-1; TRBD1 is a possible D gene (5 bases). Trimming removed 7 bases from V and 2 bases from J, with 20 bases in between. The CDR3 totals 16 residues. The germline gives CDR1 MNHNY, CDR2 SVGAGI (reference sequence). The CDR3 spells CASNSRDGVSNTEAFF. The DNA of the CDR3 is TGTGCCAGCAATTCACGGGACGGAGTTAGCAACACTGAAGCTTTCTTT.

The rearrangement links TRBV28 to TRBJ2-7, with TRBD1 matching 10 bases. Germline CDR1 reads MDHEN; CDR2 reads SYDVKM. The CDR3 totals 15 residues. The V and J ends lost 6 bases and 1 base, in that order; junction bases with no gene match: 6. CDR3 protein: CASSTRDRGSYEQYF. The CDR3 DNA reads as TGTGCCAGCAGCACCCGGGACAGGGGATCCTACGAGCAGTACTTC.

This CDR3 reads CASSIEGGHKNIQYF. The CDR3 nucleotides read TGTGCCAGTAGTATAGAGGGGGGTCACAAAAACATTCAGTACTTC. The chain uses TRBV19 and TRBJ2-4, with D possibly matching TRBD2 (6 bases). The CDR3 extends over 15 amino acids. Germline values: CDR1 LNHDA, CDR2 SQIVND (reference sequence). V was trimmed by 0 bases and J by 3 bases, leaving 9 bases between them.

The V and J genes are TRBV5-4 and TRBJ2-5, with 10 bases matching TRBD2. The germline V gene has CDR1 SGHNT and CDR2 YYREEE (reference sequence). Trimming at V came to 4 bases and at J to 7 bases, leaving 16 bases not matched to a gene. CDR3 length equals 17 residues. DNA of the CDR3: TGTGCCAGCAGCCCCATTTCTAGCGGGGGAGGGCTGGGGACCCAGTACTTC. Translation: CASSPISSGGGLGTQYF.

The CDR3 loop reads CASSLESSGNTIYF. The CDR3 bases are TGCGCCAGCAGCTTGGAGAGCTCTGGAAACACCATATATTTT. The chain combines TRBV5-1 with TRBJ1-3; unclear D gene. This CDR3 is 14 amino acids long. Trimming left V 0 bases short and J 0 bases short, with 4 bases between. Per germline, CDR1 SGHRS and CDR2 YFSETQ.